The 12 T cell receptor beta chains below all came from one sample that was sequenced in a study of blood T cell repertoires in COVID-19. TCRdb's table, derived via immunoSEQ multiplex PCR, lists solely in-frame clones and lacks some. The data show over 110,000 clones, 87% seen once. Sample: PBMCs or T cells enriched from blood (not recorded which). The source is a man aged 60-69 years who had recovered from COVID-19.

CDR3 coding DNA: TGTGCCAGCAGCGCGACAGGGGGTAGCAATCAGCCCCAGCATTTT. Translated, it gives CASSATGGSNQPQHF. V and J are TRBV9 and TRBJ1-5; TRBD1 aligns across 9 bases. Per the germline V gene, CDR1 is SGDLS and CDR2 is YYNGEE. The ends lost 3 bases at V and 0 bases at J; junction bases unmatched: 1. This CDR3 is built from 15 residues.

V usage is TRBV2 and J usage is TRBJ1-3; D possibly corresponds to TRBD1 (6 bases). The CDR3 length is 15 residues. The germline CDR1 and CDR2 sequences are SNHLY and FYNNEI. Trimming pared 4 bases from V and 0 bases from J, leaving 10 bases between. CDR3 protein: CASSGGQASGNTIYF. The CDR3 DNA sequence: TGTGCCAGCAGTGGGGGGCAAGCCTCTGGAAACACCATATATTTT.

This chain links TRBV28 with TRBJ2-1; D unclear. From germline, CDR1 is MDHEN and CDR2 SYDVKM. Between the trimmed V and J ends, which lost 3 bases and 0 bases, there was a span of 15 bases. This CDR3 is built from 17 residues. The CDR3 DNA reads as TGTGCCAGCAGTTTCCCGGTTCAGGAATACTCCTACAATGAGCAGTTCTTC. Translating it yields CASSFPVQEYSYNEQFF.

The gene calls are TRBV24-1 and TRBJ2-5; unclear D gene. This CDR3 region has 12 residues. CDR1 and CDR2 from the germline V gene are KGHDR and SFDVKD. Trimming removed 6 bases at V and 0 bases at J, with 4 bases between. CDR3 amino acids: CATSPYQETQYF. The CDR3 region has the DNA TGTGCCACCAGTCCGTACCAAGAGACCCAGTACTTC.

The chain combines TRBV19 with TRBJ1-3, with a possible D match to TRBD1 (6 bases). Trimming pared 5 bases from V and 0 bases from J, leaving 11 bases between. CDR1 LNHDA and CDR2 SQIVND come from the germline V gene (reference sequence). The CDR3 covers 15 residues. The CDR3 nucleotides are TGTGCCAGTAGTCGGGGACACTCCTCTGGAAACACCATATATTTT. Its protein is CASSRGHSSGNTIYF.

The CDR3 sequence: CASSLSTGYGYTF. CDR3 coding DNA: TGTGCCAGCAGTTTATCGACGGGCTATGGCTACACCTTC. The gene calls are TRBV28 and TRBJ1-2; D remains unclear. Trimming removed 1 base from V and 4 bases from J, with 7 bases in between. The CDR3 sequence is 13 residues long. In germline, CDR1 is MDHEN, CDR2 SYDVKM.

The chain links TRBV6-2 or TRBV6-3 to TRBJ2-4, with 11 bases identical to TRBD2. CDR1 MNHEY and CDR2 SVGEGT come from the germline V gene. V trimming: 2 bases; J trimming: 0 bases; junction bases outside the gene matches: 9. This CDR3 is built from 19 residues. The CDR3 coding sequence is TGTGCCAGCAGTTACATGGTTTCTAGCGGGAGGCTAGCCAAAAACATTCAGTACTTC. Amino acid sequence: CASSYMVSSGRLAKNIQYF.

The rearrangement joins TRBV5-6 to TRBJ1-1; 10 bases match TRBD1. The germline CDR1 and CDR2 sequences are SGHDT and YYEEEE. The trim removed 4 bases at V and 5 bases at J, leaving 5 bases unmatched. The CDR3 is made up of 14 amino acids. CDR3 protein: CASSLGQGLTEAFF. In DNA form, the CDR3 reads TGTGCCAGCAGCCTGGGACAGGGGTTGACTGAAGCTTTCTTT.

The rearrangement joins TRBV11-2 to TRBJ2-7; the D gene is possibly TRBD1 (5 bases). The CDR3 runs 13 residues. Germline assignment: CDR1 SGHAT and CDR2 FQNNGV. Trimming pared 5 bases from V and 2 bases from J, leaving 10 bases between. Here the CDR3 reads CASSPRQTYEQYF. Written as DNA, the CDR3 is TGTGCCAGCAGCCCTCGACAGACCTACGAGCAGTACTTC. Based on the CDR3 plus reference TRBV11-2 and TRBJ2-7, the full variable domain is EAGVAQSPRYKIIEKRQSVAFWCNPISGHATLYWYQQILGQGPKLLIQFQNNGVVDDSQLPKDRFSAERLKGVDSTLKIQPAKLEDSAVYLCASSPRQTYEQYFGPGTRLTVT.

V usage is TRBV28 and J usage is TRBJ1-5; D is unresolved. V was clipped by 2 bases and J by 0 bases, with 11 bases between them. This CDR3 has 16 residues. Germline assignment: CDR1 MDHEN and CDR2 SYDVKM. The DNA for the CDR3 is TGTGCCAGCAGTTTACTGGGCGGGAGTAGCAATCAGCCCCAGCATTTT. Its translation: CASSLLGGSSNQPQHF.

V gene TRBV5-1 combines with J gene TRBJ1-4; D remains ambiguous. Germline V gene lookup returns CDR1 SGHRS and CDR2 YFSETQ. The CDR3 has 14 amino acids. The ends were cut back, 1 base at V and 4 bases at J, with 8 bases in the middle. The CDR3 nucleotides are TGCGCCAGCAGCTTGACGTCTAGTAATGAAAAACTGTTTTTT. Its protein product is CASSLTSSNEKLFF. Complete variable domain (other parts from reference TRBV5-1 and TRBJ1-4): KAGVTQTPRYLIKTRGQQVTLSCSPISGHRSVSWYQQTPGQGLQFLFEYFSETQRNKGNFPGRFSGRQFSNSRSEMNVSTLELGDSALYLCASSLTSSNEKLFFGSGTQLSVL.

The rearrangement uses TRBV6-5 and TRBJ1-6; D perhaps matches TRBD1 (5 bases). The V gene lost 7 bases and the J gene lost 9 bases, with 16 bases spanning the gap. CDR1 is MNHEY, CDR2 SVGAGI, per germline. The CDR3 runs 14 residues. The CDR3: CASKDQGRTSPLHF. CDR3 DNA sequence: TGTGCCAGCAAGGACCAGGGAAGGACTTCACCCCTCCACTTT.